The rows below give T cell receptor beta chains drawn from one sample of a study of molecular identifiers for immune sequencing clone quantification. TCRdb analysed the PCR reads with MiXCR anew, one entry per CDR3 protein. Among over 600,000 distinct CDR3 sequences listed, 15% to 20% were seen once. Sequencing was performed on naive CD8+ T cells from blood, with Jurkat cell RNA spiked in. All receptors derive from a human donor in good health. Some libraries in this study had Jurkat cell RNA spiked in. Each CDR3 is given with its conserved first and last residue. D genes are given only for firm matches. Clone size is given for some rows only: seen once, a few or many times, or a class if the clone is expanded.

j_call cdr3_length clone_size v_call d_call cdr3_aa cdr3_nt
TRBJ1-6 10 . TRBV7-3 . CATTSSPLHF TGTGCCACCACTTCTTCACCCCTCCACTTT
TRBJ2-5 13 many TRBV27 . CASGRGAEETQYF TGTGCCAGCGGGAGGGGGGCGGAAGAGACCCAGTACTTC
TRBJ2-5 17 many TRBV3-1 TRBD2 CASSQDRPAGDQETQYF TGTGCCAGCAGCCAAGACAGGCCAGCGGGGGACCAAGAGACCCAGTACTTC
TRBJ1-4 16 many TRBV7-9 . CASSLTGDLGGEKLFF TGTGCCAGCAGCTTAACGGGAGACTTAGGGGGTGAAAAACTGTTTTTT
TRBJ1-4 16 many TRBV4-1 TRBD1 CASSQGSTGGDAKLFF TGCGCCAGCAGCCAAGGCTCCACAGGGGGCGACGCAAAACTGTTTTTT
TRBJ1-4 13 . TRBV5-1 TRBD1 CASSTTGIEKLFF TGCGCCAGCAGCACGACAGGGATTGAAAAACTGTTTTTT
TRBJ1-2 14 many TRBV6-5 TRBD1 CASRTDRGRSGYTF TGTGCCAGCAGAACGGACAGGGGGCGAAGTGGCTACACCTTC
TRBJ2-5 16 . TRBV12-3/TRBV12-4 TRBD2 CASSLATWRGAETQYF TGTGCCAGCAGTTTAGCGACGTGGCGGGGGGCCGAGACCCAGTACTTC
TRBJ2-1 18 many TRBV7-2 . CASSSLNERRVTYNEQFF TGTGCCAGCAGCTCCCTGAACGAGCGGCGTGTAACCTACAATGAGCAGTTCTTC
TRBJ2-3 14 many TRBV18 . CASTTGTSTDTQYF TGTGCCAGCACTACAGGGACCAGCACAGATACGCAGTATTTT
TRBJ1-1 13 many TRBV7-9 . CASSSSRAVEAFF TGTGCCAGCAGCAGTAGCCGGGCGGTTGAAGCTTTCTTT
TRBJ2-7 13 . TRBV5-6 . CASSLDRNREQYF TGTGCCAGCAGCTTGGACAGAAATCGGGAGCAGTACTTC
TRBJ1-2 12 . TRBV19 . CASQQGTYGYTF TGTGCCAGTCAGCAGGGGACCTATGGCTACACCTTC
TRBJ2-3 13 many TRBV20-1 . CSARQIPPDTQYF TGCAGTGCCAGACAGATCCCTCCAGATACGCAGTATTTT
TRBJ2-3 15 many TRBV12-3/TRBV12-4 . CASSLLGGGRDTQYF TGTGCCAGCAGTTTATTAGGAGGGGGTCGGGATACGCAGTATTTT
TRBJ2-1 15 many TRBV12-3/TRBV12-4 . CASNSGSLRQNEQFF TGTGCCAGCAATTCCGGGTCGCTTCGTCAAAATGAGCAGTTCTTC
TRBJ1-1 14 many TRBV4-3 . CASSQDEEHTEAFF TGCGCCAGCAGCCAAGATGAGGAGCACACTGAAGCTTTCTTT
TRBJ1-2 13 few TRBV19 . CASSMAGNYGYTF TGTGCCAGTAGTATGGCAGGAAACTATGGCTACACCTTC
TRBJ1-6 15 many TRBV28 TRBD1 CASSFRGQGYSPLHF TGTGCCAGCAGTTTCAGGGGACAGGGGTATTCACCCCTCCACTTT
TRBJ1-5 15 many TRBV4-1 . CASSQEGGGGQPQHF TGCGCCAGCAGCCAAGAGGGGGGGGGCGGGCAGCCCCAGCATTTT
TRBJ1-2 16 many TRBV15 . CATSRDQVGSNYGYTF TGTGCCACCAGCAGAGATCAAGTGGGCAGCAACTATGGCTACACCTTC
TRBJ2-5 12 many TRBV28 . CASSSPGETQYF TGTGCCAGCAGTAGCCCTGGGGAGACCCAGTACTTC
TRBJ1-5 15 few TRBV28 . CASSSADSSNQPQHF TGTGCCAGCAGTTCCGCTGACAGTAGCAATCAGCCCCAGCATTTT
TRBJ1-2 12 . TRBV2 . CASSELEDGYTF TGTGCCAGCAGTGAGTTGGAGGATGGCTACACCTTC
TRBJ2-7 14 many TRBV13 TRBD1 CASSLGDRGYEQYF TGTGCCAGCAGCTTAGGGGACAGGGGGTACGAGCAGTACTTC
TRBJ2-7 15 many TRBV4-1 TRBD1 CASSAIQGFVYEQYF TGCGCCAGCAGCGCGATACAGGGGTTTGTCTACGAGCAGTACTTC
TRBJ2-7 14 many TRBV7-9 . CASSPLLRGGEQYF TGTGCCAGCAGCCCACTACTCCGGGGCGGGGAGCAGTACTTC
TRBJ2-2 14 . TRBV2 . CARAHEMNTGELFF TGTGCCAGGGCCCATGAGATGAACACCGGGGAGCTGTTTTTT
TRBJ2-5 15 many TRBV7-3 . CASSPGHLRQETQYF TGTGCCAGCAGCCCGGGACACCTTCGACAAGAGACCCAGTACTTC
TRBJ2-3 16 many TRBV4-3 TRBD2 CASSQVLAGGRNTQYF TGCGCCAGCAGCCAAGTCCTGGCGGGGGGACGAAATACGCAGTATTTT
TRBJ2-5 16 . TRBV2 TRBD1 CASRGFQGALPETQYF TGTGCCAGCAGGGGGTTCCAGGGGGCGCTCCCGGAGACCCAGTACTTC
TRBJ2-3 15 . TRBV7-2 TRBD2 CASSPLAGPHDTQYF TGCGCCAGCAGCCCCCTAGCGGGCCCTCACGATACGCAGTATTTT
TRBJ2-7 15 many TRBV4-3 . CASSQDIPGNYEQYF TGCGCCAGCAGCCAAGATATCCCAGGAAACTACGAGCAGTACTTC
TRBJ2-5 13 few TRBV27 . CASARRYQETQYF TGTGCCAGCGCACGGAGGTACCAAGAGACCCAGTACTTC
TRBJ2-3 14 many TRBV5-4 . CASSFRGVTDTQYF TGTGCCAGCAGCTTTAGGGGCGTTACAGATACGCAGTATTTT
TRBJ2-5 14 many TRBV7-6 . CASSLPNREETQYF TGTGCCAGCAGCTTACCCAACAGGGAGGAGACCCAGTACTTC
TRBJ1-6 16 many TRBV5-4 . CASSFEGLINNSPLHF TGTGCCAGCAGCTTCGAAGGACTGATAAATAATTCACCCCTCCACTTT
TRBJ2-3 13 many TRBV6-1 TRBD1 CASRQGNTDTQYF TGTGCCAGCAGACAGGGGAACACAGATACGCAGTATTTT
TRBJ2-3 20 many TRBV5-1 . CASSLEVPVDFVAGTDTQYF TGCGCCAGCAGCTTAGAGGTTCCGGTTGATTTTGTAGCCGGCACAGATACGCAGTATTTT
TRBJ1-5 15 many TRBV9 . CASSPGTATNQPQHF TGTGCCAGCAGCCCAGGGACGGCTACAAATCAGCCCCAGCATTTT
TRBJ2-5 15 . TRBV5-5 . CASSPGIGGQETQYF TGTGCCAGCAGCCCAGGGATAGGGGGCCAAGAGACCCAGTACTTC
TRBJ1-1 18 . TRBV19 . CASSMARSRPSMGTEAFF TGTGCCAGTAGTATGGCCAGGTCCAGACCATCTATGGGCACTGAAGCTTTCTTT
TRBJ1-4 16 few TRBV6-1 . CASSEYSVSTNEKLFF TGTGCCAGCAGTGAATATTCAGTTTCAACTAATGAAAAACTGTTTTTT